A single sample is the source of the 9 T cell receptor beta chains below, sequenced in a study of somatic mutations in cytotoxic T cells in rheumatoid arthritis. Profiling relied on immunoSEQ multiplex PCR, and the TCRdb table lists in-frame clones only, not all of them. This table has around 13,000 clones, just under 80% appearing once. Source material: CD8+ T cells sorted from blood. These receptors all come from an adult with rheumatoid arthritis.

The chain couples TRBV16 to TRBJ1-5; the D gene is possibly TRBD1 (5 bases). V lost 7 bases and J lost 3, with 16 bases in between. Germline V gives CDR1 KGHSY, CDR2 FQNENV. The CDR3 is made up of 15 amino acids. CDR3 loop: CASTLLDISNQPQHF. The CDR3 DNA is TGTGCCAGCACCCTTTTGGACATCTCCAATCAGCCCCAGCATTTT.

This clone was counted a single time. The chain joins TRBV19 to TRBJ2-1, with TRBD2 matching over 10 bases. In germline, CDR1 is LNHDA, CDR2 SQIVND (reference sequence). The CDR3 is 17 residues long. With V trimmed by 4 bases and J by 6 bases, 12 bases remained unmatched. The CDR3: CASSNWGLLAGLNEQFF. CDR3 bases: TGTGCCAGTAGTAATTGGGGCTTACTAGCGGGACTCAATGAGCAGTTCTTC.

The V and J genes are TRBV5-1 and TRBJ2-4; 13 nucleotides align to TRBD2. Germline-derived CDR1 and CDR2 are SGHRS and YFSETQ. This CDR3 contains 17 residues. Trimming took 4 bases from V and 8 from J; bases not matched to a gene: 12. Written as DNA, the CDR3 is TGCGCCAGCAGCCCTGGGACTAGCGGGGCAATGGAGGACATTCAGTACTTC. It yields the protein CASSPGTSGAMEDIQYF.

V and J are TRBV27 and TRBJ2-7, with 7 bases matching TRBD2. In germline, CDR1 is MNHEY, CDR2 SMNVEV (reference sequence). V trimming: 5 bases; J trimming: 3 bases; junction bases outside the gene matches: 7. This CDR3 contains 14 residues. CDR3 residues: CASSLLGGSYEQYF. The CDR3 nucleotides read TGTGCCAGCAGTCTTTTGGGCGGGAGCTACGAGCAGTACTTC.

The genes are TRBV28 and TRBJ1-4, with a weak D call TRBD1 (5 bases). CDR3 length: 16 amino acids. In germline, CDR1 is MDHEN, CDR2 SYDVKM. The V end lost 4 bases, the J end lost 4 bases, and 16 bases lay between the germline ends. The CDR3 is CASSSTAGPLNEKLFF. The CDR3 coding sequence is TGTGCCAGCAGTTCAACTGCAGGGCCCCTTAATGAAAAACTGTTTTTT.

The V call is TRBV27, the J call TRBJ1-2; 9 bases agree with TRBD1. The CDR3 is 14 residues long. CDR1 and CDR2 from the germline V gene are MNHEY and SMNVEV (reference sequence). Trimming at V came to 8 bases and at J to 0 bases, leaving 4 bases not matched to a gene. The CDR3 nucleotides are TGTGCCAGCGGGGGACAGGGAGCTAACTATGGCTACACCTTC. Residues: CASGGQGANYGYTF.

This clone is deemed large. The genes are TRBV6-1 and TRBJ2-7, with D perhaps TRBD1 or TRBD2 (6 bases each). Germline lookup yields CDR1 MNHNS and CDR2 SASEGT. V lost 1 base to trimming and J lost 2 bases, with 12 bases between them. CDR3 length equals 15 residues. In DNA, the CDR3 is TGTGCCAGCAGTGAAGAAGGGGGAGGCCCCTACGAGCAGTACTTC. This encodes CASSEEGGGPYEQYF.

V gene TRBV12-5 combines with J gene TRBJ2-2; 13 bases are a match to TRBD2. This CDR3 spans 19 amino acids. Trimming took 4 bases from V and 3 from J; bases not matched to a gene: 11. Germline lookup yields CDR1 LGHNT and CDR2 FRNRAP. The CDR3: CASGSWRTSGSPDTGELFF. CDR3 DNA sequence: TGTGCTAGTGGTTCATGGCGGACTAGCGGGAGTCCTGACACCGGGGAGCTGTTTTTT.

This CDR3 reads CASSLDYKGIFSSYEQYF. CDR3 nucleotides: TGCGCCAGCAGCTTGGACTATAAGGGGATCTTTAGCTCCTACGAGCAGTACTTC. The chain is built from TRBV5-1 and TRBJ2-7; D is perhaps TRBD1 (5 bases). The V gene lost 0 bases and the J gene lost 0 bases, with 19 bases spanning the gap. The CDR3 is 18 amino acids. Germline V CDR1 and CDR2: SGHRS, YFSETQ.